This is a list of T cell receptor beta chains from one sample in a study of OX40 agonist ivuxolimab in advanced cancers. Clones were read by immunoSEQ multiplex PCR, and TCRdb kept only the in-frame ones, dropping some. The sample includes about 76,000 clones, 80% to 90% of them seen just once. This sample comprised CD4+ or CD8+ T cells sorted from blood, obtained in a trial of the OX40 agonist ivuxolimab. These receptors were taken from an adult with an advanced solid tumor such as melanoma, head and neck, liver or kidney cancer. Both conserved end residues are part of each CDR3. A D gene is named only where the DNA matches it firmly. The listing skips clone size in some rows; elsewhere it reads once, few, many or a size class.

V gene	clone size	J gene	D gene	CDR3 DNA	CDR3 protein
TRBV5-4	once	TRBJ1-2	NA	TGTGCCAGCAGCTTGGTCGCGGGTGCGCAGGGTAGCTATGGCTACACCTTC	CASSLVAGAQGSYGYTF
TRBV30	NA	TRBJ1-3	NA	TGTGCCTGTCACCCGGGACAAAGCTCTGGAAACACCATATATTTT	CACHPGQSSGNTIYF
TRBV5-1	NA	TRBJ2-1	NA	TGCGCCAGCAGCCCTGGAGCTAGCTACAATGAGCAGTTCTTC	CASSPGASYNEQFF
TRBV5-1	NA	TRBJ2-7	TRBD2	TGCGCCAGCAGCGGGGGGGACTCCCCCTACGAGCAGTACTTC	CASSGGDSPYEQYF
TRBV10-2	NA	TRBJ2-2	NA	TGCGCCAGCACGCAACTAGCAGGCGGGGAGCTGTTTTTT	CASTQLAGGELFF
TRBV25-1	NA	TRBJ2-1	NA	TGTGCCAGCAGTGACACGGAGGCTAGCAATGAGCAGTTCTTC	CASSDTEASNEQFF
TRBV6-1	NA	TRBJ1-5	NA	TGTGCCAGCAGCGAGGGGTTCAATCAGCCCCAGCATTTT	CASSEGFNQPQHF
TRBV27	once	TRBJ2-7	NA	TGTGCCAGCGGGGGGCTAGCGAGCCACGAGCAGTACTTC	CASGGLASHEQYF
TRBV10-1	few	TRBJ2-7	TRBD1	TGCGCCAGCAGTGGGGGACAGGGAGCGTCCAGACGGGAGCAGTACTTC	CASSGGQGASRREQYF
TRBV7-9	NA	TRBJ1-5	NA	TGTGCCAGCAGCTTAGGGGACACAAGCAATCAGCCCCAGCATTTT	CASSLGDTSNQPQHF
TRBV5-1	once	TRBJ2-7	TRBD2	TGCGCCAGCAGCTTGTGGACTAGTGGCTACGAGCAGTACTTC	CASSLWTSGYEQYF
TRBV5-1	few	TRBJ2-7	NA	TGCGCCAGCGGGGGGTCCGAGAAATCCTACGAGCAGTACTTC	CASGGSEKSYEQYF
TRBV11-3	NA	TRBJ2-6	NA	TGTGCCAGCAGCCCCCGGGGCGGCGGGGCCAACGTCCTGACTTTC	CASSPRGGGANVLTF
TRBV28	few	TRBJ2-6	NA	TGTGCCAGCAGTTTGCTAGAATCTGGGGTTTCTGGGGCCAACGTCCTGACTTTC	CASSLLESGVSGANVLTF
TRBV6-1	NA	TRBJ1-1	TRBD1	TGTGCCAGTCGTGTCCTTCCTGGGACAGGGGCTGAAGCTTTCTTT	CASRVLPGTGAEAFF
TRBV7-8	NA	TRBJ2-1	TRBD1	TGTGCCAGCAGCTTAGGCAGGGGGCCGTGGAATGAGCAGTTCTTC	CASSLGRGPWNEQFF
TRBV9	NA	TRBJ2-1	TRBD2	TGTGCCAGCAGCGTAGAAGGTAGCGGGAGAGACGAGCAGTTCTTC	CASSVEGSGRDEQFF
TRBV6-1	NA	TRBJ1-1	NA	TGTGCCAGCAATGCAGGGGAGAGGGCGGGCACTGAAGCTTTCTTT	CASNAGERAGTEAFF
TRBV5-1	NA	TRBJ1-3	NA	TGCGCCAGCAGCTTTGGGGGCGATAGCTCTGGAAACACCATATATTTT	CASSFGGDSSGNTIYF
TRBV14	NA	TRBJ1-2	NA	TGTGCCAGCACTCCCGCTGTTAACTATGGCTACACCTTC	CASTPAVNYGYTF
TRBV5-1	few	TRBJ2-3	NA	TGCGCCAGCAGCCGGATAGCGGAGACCACAGATACGCAGTATTTT	CASSRIAETTDTQYF
TRBV27	NA	TRBJ1-1	NA	TGTGCCAGCAGTCCCGTAATCGGAAGGATGAACACTGAAGCTTTCTTT	CASSPVIGRMNTEAFF
TRBV30	once	TRBJ1-1	NA	TGTGCCTGGAGTGAAGGCATGAACACTGAAGCTTTCTTT	CAWSEGMNTEAFF
TRBV7-2	NA	TRBJ2-7	NA	TGTGCCAGCAGCTTAGGGGGCCTACCCTCCTACGAGCAGTACTTC	CASSLGGLPSYEQYF
TRBV19	NA	TRBJ2-1	NA	TGTGCCAGTAGTATAGAAGAAGGGTGGGGCAATGAGCAGTTCTTC	CASSIEEGWGNEQFF
TRBV5-5	NA	TRBJ1-2	NA	TGTGCCAGCAGCTTGGTCCAGACCCTCGTTACCTATGGCTACACCTTC	CASSLVQTLVTYGYTF
TRBV11-2	NA	TRBJ2-3	TRBD1	TGTGCCAGCAGCTCCCGGACAGGGAAGAGCACAGATACGCAGTATTTT	CASSSRTGKSTDTQYF
TRBV9	NA	TRBJ1-2	TRBD1	TGTGCCAGCAGCGTAGACAGGGGTGGTGGCTACACCTTC	CASSVDRGGGYTF
TRBV18	NA	TRBJ1-2	TRBD1	TGTGCCAGCTCACCAGGGACAGGGGGCGGCTACACCTTC	CASSPGTGGGYTF
TRBV6-5	NA	TRBJ1-1	NA	TGTGCCAGCAGTAGATCCATGAACACTGAAGCTTTCTTT	CASSRSMNTEAFF
TRBV2	NA	TRBJ2-7	TRBD1	TGTGCCAGCATCCTCACGGACAGGGGGGAGGACGAGCAGTACTTC	CASILTDRGEDEQYF
TRBV5-4	NA	TRBJ1-3	TRBD1	TGTGCCAGCAGCAATGGACAGGGGCTTGGAAACACCATATATTTT	CASSNGQGLGNTIYF
TRBV10-3	NA	TRBJ1-6	NA	TGTGCCATCAGTGAGGGGGGCGCTATTTCGCCGCATAATTCACCCCTCCACTTT	CAISEGGAISPHNSPLHF
TRBV5-1	NA	TRBJ2-7	NA	TGCGCCAGCAGCTTGGGTCAGGTGCCTTCCTACGAGCAGTACTTC	CASSLGQVPSYEQYF
TRBV9	NA	TRBJ2-7	NA	TGTGCCAGCAGCGTAGGGGACTGGGACGAGCAGTACTTC	CASSVGDWDEQYF
TRBV5-1	NA	TRBJ1-1	NA	TGCGCCAGCAGCTTGGCCGGGGCAGCGAACACTGAAGCTTTCTTT	CASSLAGAANTEAFF
TRBV7-2	NA	TRBJ1-2	TRBD1	TGTGCCAGCAGCTTAGTCGGACAGGGGGCGAATGGCTACACCTTC	CASSLVGQGANGYTF
TRBV7-2	NA	TRBJ2-2	NA	TGTGCCAGCAGCCCCGACCGAGGGTTCAGGGAGCTGTTTTTT	CASSPDRGFRELFF
TRBV7-2	once	TRBJ2-1	NA	TGTGCCAGCAGCTCTGGGACGATGAGCTCCTACAATGAGCAGTTCTTC	CASSSGTMSSYNEQFF
TRBV9	once	TRBJ2-1	TRBD1	TGTGCCAGCAGCGCCGGGACAGGGCTTAACAATGAGCAGTTCTTC	CASSAGTGLNNEQFF
TRBV5-8	NA	TRBJ2-3	TRBD1	TGTGCCAGCAGCTTTCGGCAGGGGGCAGGGGATACGCAGTATTTT	CASSFRQGAGDTQYF
TRBV27	NA	TRBJ1-3	NA	TGTGCCAGCAGTTTATCGGGGGGGGTGATTTCTGGAAACACCATATATTTT	CASSLSGGVISGNTIYF
TRBV19	NA	TRBJ2-3	NA	TGTGCCAGCCGAAGGGGGGGCCCGACAGATACGCAGTATTTT	CASRRGGPTDTQYF
TRBV4-1	NA	TRBJ2-7	NA	TGCGCCAGCAGCCAAGAAACTTACGGCGAGCAGTACTTC	CASSQETYGEQYF
TRBV2	medium-sized	TRBJ1-2	NA	TGTGCCAGCAGTGAAGTAAGGGGGGAAACCTTC	CASSEVRGETF